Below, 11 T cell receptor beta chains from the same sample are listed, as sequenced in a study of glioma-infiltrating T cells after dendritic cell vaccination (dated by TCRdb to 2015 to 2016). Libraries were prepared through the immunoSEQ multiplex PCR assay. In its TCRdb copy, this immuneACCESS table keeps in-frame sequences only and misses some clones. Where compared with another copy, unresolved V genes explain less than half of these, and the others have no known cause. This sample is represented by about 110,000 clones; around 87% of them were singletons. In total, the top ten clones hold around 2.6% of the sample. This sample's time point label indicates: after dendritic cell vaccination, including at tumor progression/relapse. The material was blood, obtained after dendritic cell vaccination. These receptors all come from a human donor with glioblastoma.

Written as DNA, the CDR3 is TGCGCCAGCAGCTTGATGGGACAGACGAACACTGAAGCTTTCTTT. The encoded protein is CASSLMGQTNTEAFF. The J gene is TRBJ1-1, the V gene TRBV5-1; TRBD1 matches at 7 bases. The CDR3 covers 15 residues. V was clipped by 1 base and J by 1 base; unmatched bases: 4. Germline loops: CDR1 SGHRS, CDR2 YFSETQ.

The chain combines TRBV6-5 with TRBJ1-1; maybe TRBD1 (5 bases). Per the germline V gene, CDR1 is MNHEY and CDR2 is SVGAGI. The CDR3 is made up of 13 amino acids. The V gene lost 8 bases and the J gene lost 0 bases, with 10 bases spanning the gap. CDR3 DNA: TGTGCCAGCTATCGGGGGATGAACACTGAAGCTTTCTTT. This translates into CASYRGMNTEAFF.

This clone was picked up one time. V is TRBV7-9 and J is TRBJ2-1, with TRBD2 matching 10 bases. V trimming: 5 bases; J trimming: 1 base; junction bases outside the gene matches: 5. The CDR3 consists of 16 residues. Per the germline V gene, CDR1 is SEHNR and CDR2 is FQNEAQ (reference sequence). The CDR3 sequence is CASSANSGRSYNEQFF. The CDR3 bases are TGTGCCAGCAGCGCTAATAGCGGGAGGTCCTACAATGAGCAGTTCTTC.

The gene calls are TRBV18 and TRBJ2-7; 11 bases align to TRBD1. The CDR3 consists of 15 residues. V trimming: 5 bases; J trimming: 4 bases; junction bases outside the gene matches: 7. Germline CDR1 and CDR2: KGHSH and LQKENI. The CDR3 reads CASSNPGTGGYEQYF. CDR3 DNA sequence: TGTGCCAGCTCAAACCCCGGGACAGGGGGATACGAGCAGTACTTC.

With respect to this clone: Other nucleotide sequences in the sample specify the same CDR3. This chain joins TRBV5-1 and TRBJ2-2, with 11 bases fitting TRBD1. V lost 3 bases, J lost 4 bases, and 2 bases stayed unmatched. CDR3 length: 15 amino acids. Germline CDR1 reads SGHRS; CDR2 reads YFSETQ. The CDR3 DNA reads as TGCGCCAGCAGCTCCGGGACAGGGGGCACCGGGGAGCTGTTTTTT. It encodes CASSSGTGGTGELFF.

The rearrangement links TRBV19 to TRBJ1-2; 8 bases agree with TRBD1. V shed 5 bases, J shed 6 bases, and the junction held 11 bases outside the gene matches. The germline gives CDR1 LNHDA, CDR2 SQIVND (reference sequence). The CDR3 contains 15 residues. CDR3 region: CASSPGRGREDGYTF. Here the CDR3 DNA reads TGTGCCAGTAGTCCGGGCAGGGGGCGCGAAGATGGCTACACCTTC.

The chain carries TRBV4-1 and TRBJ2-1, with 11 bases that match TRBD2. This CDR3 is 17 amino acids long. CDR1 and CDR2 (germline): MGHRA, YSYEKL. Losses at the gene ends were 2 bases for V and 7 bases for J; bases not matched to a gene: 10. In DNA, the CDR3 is TGCGCCAGCAGCCAACCCCTGTCAGTAGCGGGGGGGAATGAGCAGTTCTTC. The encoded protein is CASSQPLSVAGGNEQFF.

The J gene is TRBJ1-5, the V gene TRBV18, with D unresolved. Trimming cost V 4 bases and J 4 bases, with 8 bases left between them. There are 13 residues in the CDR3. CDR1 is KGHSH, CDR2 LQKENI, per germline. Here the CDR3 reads CASSRARNQPQHF. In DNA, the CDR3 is TGTGCCAGCTCACGGGCCCGAAATCAGCCCCAGCATTTT.

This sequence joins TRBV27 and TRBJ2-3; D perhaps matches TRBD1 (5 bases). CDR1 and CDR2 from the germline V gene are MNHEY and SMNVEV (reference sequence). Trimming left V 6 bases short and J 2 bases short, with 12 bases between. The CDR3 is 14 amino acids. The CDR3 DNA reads TGTGCCAGCAGGCAGGGTCTAAACACAGATACGCAGTATTTT. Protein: CASRQGLNTDTQYF.

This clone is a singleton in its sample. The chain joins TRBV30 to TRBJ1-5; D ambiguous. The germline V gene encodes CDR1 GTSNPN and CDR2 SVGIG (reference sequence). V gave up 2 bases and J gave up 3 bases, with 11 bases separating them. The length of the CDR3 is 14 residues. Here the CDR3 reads CAWSHLADNQPQHF. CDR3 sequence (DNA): TGTGCCTGGAGTCACCTGGCGGACAATCAGCCCCAGCATTTT.

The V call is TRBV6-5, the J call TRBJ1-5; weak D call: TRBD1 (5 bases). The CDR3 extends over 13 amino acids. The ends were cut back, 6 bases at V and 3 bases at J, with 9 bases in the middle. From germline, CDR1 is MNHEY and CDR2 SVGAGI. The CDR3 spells CASRRQTNQPQHF. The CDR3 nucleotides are TGTGCCAGCAGACGACAGACCAATCAGCCCCAGCATTTT.